The entry that follows covers one T cell receptor (beta chain) sequence. This entry belongs to a study of blood T cell repertoires in COVID-19. The wider study: Both acute and convalescent COVID-19 samples were obtained from the United States, Italy and Spain. T cells, B-cell-depleted T cells, or PBMCs provided the cDNA or gDNA that served as material.

Methods used by the authors: Estimated nucleated cell counts came from reference gene primer amplification. The method was immunoSEQ multiplex PCR; TCRdb's version includes in-frame clones alone and lacks a portion of them. That table is the source of V, J and clone size, and D and trimming were worked out from the DNA. The data show over 200,000 clones, with roughly 90% seen just once and under 2% held by the top ten. Sequencing was done on a sample of peripheral blood. The TCR sequence derives from a man aged 35 to 55 with active or convalescent COVID-19.

CDR3 residues: CAIGGTARNTEAFF. The CDR3 DNA reads as TGTGCCATCGGAGGGACAGCCAGGAACACTGAAGCTTTCTTT. This chain uses TRBV10-3 with TRBJ1-1; 7 nucleotides match TRBD1. The V gene's germline CDR1 is ENHRY and CDR2 SYGVKD. The CDR3 extends over 14 amino acids. V gave up 8 bases and J gave up 1 base; unmatched junction bases: 7.